A selection of T cell receptor beta chains follows, all from one sample in a study of blood T cell repertoires in COVID-19. Produced via immunoSEQ multiplex PCR; TCRdb's table is partial and in-frame only. The table records 180,000 or so clones, around 80% of them present only once. The material sequenced was PBMCs or T cells enriched from blood (not recorded which). The receptor source for this set is a man aged 55-75 years who had been exposed to COVID-19. Both conserved end residues are part of each CDR3. D genes are given only for firm matches. The size entry is marked missing in some rows and otherwise reads once, few, many or a size class.

>-|TRBV20-1|TRBJ1-1|-
TGCAGTGCTAGAGGCCCCGGTGAAGCTTTCTTT
CSARGPGEAFF
>-|TRBV2|TRBJ2-5|TRBD1
TGTGCCGTACCGGACAGGTCTGGTGAGACCCAGTACTTC
CAVPDRSGETQYF
>once|TRBV6-1|TRBJ2-7|TRBD1
TGTGCCAGCAGTGAAAGGGGACAGGGGCCCTACGAGCAGTACTTC
CASSERGQGPYEQYF
>few|TRBV9|TRBJ1-6|-
TGTGCCAGCAGCGCATTACCGGGACTGCGTGTTTCACCCCTCCACTTT
CASSALPGLRVSPLHF
>-|TRBV12-3/TRBV12-4|TRBJ2-1|-
TGTGCCAGCAGTTTGCGGGCTTCCAATGAGCAGTTCTTC
CASSLRASNEQFF
>-|TRBV30|TRBJ2-5|-
TGTGCCTGGAGTGGGGGGCTTCCTGGGGAGACCCAGTACTTC
CAWSGGLPGETQYF
>-|TRBV19|TRBJ2-7|TRBD1
TGTGCCAGTAGTATGACAGGGACCTACGAGCAGTACTTC
CASSMTGTYEQYF
>-|TRBV5-6|TRBJ1-2|TRBD1
TGTGCCAGCAGCTTCAGGGGGCTCTATGGCTACACCTTC
CASSFRGLYGYTF
>once|TRBV4-3|TRBJ1-2|TRBD1
TGCGCCAGCAGCCAGGCCAAGGGCGGACAGGGGGCGTATGGCTACACCTTC
CASSQAKGGQGAYGYTF
>-|TRBV2|TRBJ1-1|-
TGTGCCAGCATGACTGACAGCCTGAACACTGAAGCTTTCTTT
CASMTDSLNTEAFF
>-|TRBV7-7|TRBJ2-7|-
TGTGCCAGCAGCCCTGGCGGGGCAGCCTCCTACGAGCAGTACTTC
CASSPGGAASYEQYF
>-|TRBV24-1|TRBJ2-6|TRBD1
TGTGCCACCAGTGAACAGGGGTCCTACTCTGGGGCCAACGTCCTGACTTTC
CATSEQGSYSGANVLTF
>-|TRBV7-5|TRBJ1-2|-
TGTGTCAGAAGCTTAGTAAGAGGTACTAACTATGGCTACACCTTC
CVRSLVRGTNYGYTF
>-|TRBV21-1|TRBJ2-1|-
TGTGCCAGCAGCAAAGGAAGTAGCGGAACCACCAGAGGGGATGAGCAGTTCTTC
CASSKGSSGTTRGDEQFF
>-|TRBV5-1|TRBJ1-2|TRBD1
TGCGCCAGCAGCACCCCGGGACAGAGCTATGGCTACACCTTC
CASSTPGQSYGYTF
>-|TRBV5-6|TRBJ1-5|-
TGTGCCAGCAGCGCAGGCGGCGGGCAGCCCCAGCATTTT
CASSAGGGQPQHF
>-|TRBV4-1|TRBJ1-5|-
TGCGCCAGCAGCCAAGACCCCGGGAGCGATCAGCCCCAGCATTTT
CASSQDPGSDQPQHF
>-|TRBV29-1|TRBJ1-4|-
TGCAGCGTTGCCCTAGGTCGTAATGAAAAACTGTTTTTT
CSVALGRNEKLFF
>once|TRBV7-2|TRBJ2-1|TRBD2
TGTGCCAGCAGCTTGAGAGCGGGAGGCACCTACAATGAGCAGTTCTTC
CASSLRAGGTYNEQFF
>-|TRBV27|TRBJ2-3|-
TGTGCCAGCAGACCCGATCAGGTTGGCACAGATACGCAGTATTTT
CASRPDQVGTDTQYF
>-|TRBV15|TRBJ1-1|-
TGTGCCACCAGCAGAGACGTTGGACTCTTGGGGAACACTGAAGCTTTCTTT
CATSRDVGLLGNTEAFF
>-|TRBV27|TRBJ2-7|-
TGTGCCAGCAGTTTATTCCAGGTGAGCTCCTACGAGCAGTACTTC
CASSLFQVSSYEQYF
>-|TRBV7-8|TRBJ1-1|-
TGTGCCAGCAGCGCCCCCCGGGTCACCGAGAACACTGAAGCTTTCTTT
CASSAPRVTENTEAFF
>-|TRBV5-5|TRBJ1-6|-
TGTGCCAGCAGCTTGGTCGGGGGAGGCTCACCCCTCCACTTT
CASSLVGGGSPLHF
>-|TRBV14|TRBJ2-7|TRBD1
TGTGCCAGCAGCCTCAGACAGGGGGCAGGGGAGCAGTACTTC
CASSLRQGAGEQYF
>-|TRBV11-2|TRBJ1-5|-
TGTGCCAGCAGCCTAGGGACAAATGGTCCCCAGCATTTT
CASSLGTNGPQHF
>-|TRBV6-5|TRBJ2-7|TRBD1
TGTGCCAGCAGCGTTAACAGGGGCAGCTCCTACGAGCAGTACTTC
CASSVNRGSSYEQYF
>-|TRBV6-1|TRBJ1-5|TRBD1
TGTGCCAGCAGTGCCCAGACGTGGGGACAGCCCAATCAGCCCCAGCATTTT
CASSAQTWGQPNQPQHF
>-|TRBV5-1|TRBJ2-7|TRBD2
TGCGCCAGCAGCTTGGGTATCAGCGGGGGAATCTACGAGCAGTACTTC
CASSLGISGGIYEQYF
>-|TRBV5-3|TRBJ2-2|TRBD1
TGTGCCAGACATCTCCGGGACAGGGACACCGGGGAGCTGTTTTTT
CARHLRDRDTGELFF
>-|TRBV19|TRBJ2-1|TRBD1
TGTGCCAGTAGAGGGCAGGGGGACTACAATGAGCAGTTCTTC
CASRGQGDYNEQFF
>-|TRBV24-1|TRBJ1-4|TRBD1
TGTGCCACCAGTGATTCCATCAATCCGGCAGGGGGGGAAAAACTGTTTTTT
CATSDSINPAGGEKLFF
>-|TRBV5-4|TRBJ2-5|-
TGTGCCAGCAGCCGCGACCAAGAGACCCAGTACTTC
CASSRDQETQYF
>-|TRBV15|TRBJ2-1|TRBD2
TGTGCCACCAGCAGAGATCCTACTAGCGGGAGGATTCGGCTGGTGAATGAGCAGTTCTTC
CATSRDPTSGRIRLVNEQFF
>-|TRBV4-1|TRBJ1-5|-
TGCGCCAGCAGCCAAGATAGGGCAGGGGATCAGCCCCAGCATTTT
CASSQDRAGDQPQHF
>-|TRBV19|TRBJ2-1|TRBD2
TGTGCCAGTAGTAGGGGACTAGCGGGAGGGCCGGGGAATGAGCAGTTCTTC
CASSRGLAGGPGNEQFF
>once|TRBV5-6|TRBJ2-1|-
TGTGCCAGCAGCTTGGCAGCCGGGAACTCCTACAATGAGCAGTTCTTC
CASSLAAGNSYNEQFF
>-|TRBV2|TRBJ2-7|-
TGTGCCAGCAGTTCCCAGGGTTACTCCTACGAGCAGTACTTC
CASSSQGYSYEQYF
>-|TRBV7-8|TRBJ1-2|-
TGTGCCAGCAGCTTAGATCCCATCAACTATGGCTACACCTTC
CASSLDPINYGYTF
>few|TRBV15|TRBJ1-6|TRBD1
TGTGCCACCAGCAGGGGACAGGGATCACCCCTCCACTTT
CATSRGQGSPLHF
>once|TRBV7-2|TRBJ2-1|-
TGTGCCAGCAGCCCGGGACTTGCGTCGTCGGAGCAGTTCTTC
CASSPGLASSEQFF
>once|TRBV30|TRBJ2-5|TRBD2
TGTGCCTGGAGTCCCGCGGGAGGTTGGGAGACCCAGTACTTC
CAWSPAGGWETQYF
>-|TRBV10-2|TRBJ2-7|TRBD2
TGCGCCAGCAGTGATTCTCTAGCGGGAGGGCCCAACGAGCAGTACTTC
CASSDSLAGGPNEQYF
>once|TRBV5-1|TRBJ2-7|TRBD1
TGCGCCAGCAGCAAGGACAGGGGGGTCACCTACGAGCAGTACTTC
CASSKDRGVTYEQYF
>-|TRBV7-8|TRBJ2-7|TRBD2
TGTGCCAGCAGCCACAGCGGGGGCGAGCAGTACTTC
CASSHSGGEQYF
>-|TRBV27|TRBJ2-5|TRBD2
TGTGCCAGCAACAAACCGGGACTACCAGAGACCCAGTACTTC
CASNKPGLPETQYF
>-|TRBV5-6|TRBJ1-2|-
TGTGCCAGCAGCCCAACCCCTGACAGGTCTGGCTACACCTTC
CASSPTPDRSGYTF
>few|TRBV12-3/TRBV12-4|TRBJ1-5|-
TGTGCCAGCAGTGAACAGGGCAATCAGCCCCAGCATTTT
CASSEQGNQPQHF
>-|TRBV2|TRBJ1-1|-
TGTGCCAGCAGTGAAGACCCGGCTCTGGCAGCGATGAACACTGAAGCTTTCTTT
CASSEDPALAAMNTEAFF
>-|TRBV4-3|TRBJ2-7|-
TGCGCCAGCAGCCAAGAGGCGGAGTCCATCAACGAGCAGTACTTC
CASSQEAESINEQYF
>-|TRBV5-1|TRBJ1-6|-
TGCGCCAGCAGCTTGGATCCGGATTCACCCCTCCACTTT
CASSLDPDSPLHF
>-|TRBV7-9|TRBJ1-3|-
TGTGCCAGCAGCCCGGGGACTGGAAACACCATATATTTT
CASSPGTGNTIYF
>-|TRBV28|TRBJ2-2|-
TGTGCCAGCAGTTTATTTACAGGGGAGCTGTTTTTT
CASSLFTGELFF